This T cell receptor beta chain was recovered during a study of blood T cell repertoires in COVID-19. As originally analysed: From reference gene primer amplification, estimates of nucleated cell counts were derived. Clones were read by immunoSEQ multiplex PCR, and TCRdb kept only the in-frame ones, dropping some. V and J calls plus clone size are reproduced from that table; the DNA served to infer D and trimming. This sample has about 300,000 clones, with just over 85% found just once. The sequencing input was PBMCs or T cells enriched from blood (not recorded which). This receptor was taken from a woman aged 18-30 years who had recovered from COVID-19.

The CDR3 loop reads CASRLGPDNQPQHF. As DNA, the CDR3 is TGTGCCAGTAGACTGGGCCCCGACAATCAGCCCCAGCATTTT. This chain joins TRBV19 and TRBJ1-5, with D hard to call. Trimming removed 6 bases from V and 3 bases from J, with 12 bases in between. Germline values: CDR1 LNHDA, CDR2 SQIVND (reference sequence). The CDR3 covers 14 residues.